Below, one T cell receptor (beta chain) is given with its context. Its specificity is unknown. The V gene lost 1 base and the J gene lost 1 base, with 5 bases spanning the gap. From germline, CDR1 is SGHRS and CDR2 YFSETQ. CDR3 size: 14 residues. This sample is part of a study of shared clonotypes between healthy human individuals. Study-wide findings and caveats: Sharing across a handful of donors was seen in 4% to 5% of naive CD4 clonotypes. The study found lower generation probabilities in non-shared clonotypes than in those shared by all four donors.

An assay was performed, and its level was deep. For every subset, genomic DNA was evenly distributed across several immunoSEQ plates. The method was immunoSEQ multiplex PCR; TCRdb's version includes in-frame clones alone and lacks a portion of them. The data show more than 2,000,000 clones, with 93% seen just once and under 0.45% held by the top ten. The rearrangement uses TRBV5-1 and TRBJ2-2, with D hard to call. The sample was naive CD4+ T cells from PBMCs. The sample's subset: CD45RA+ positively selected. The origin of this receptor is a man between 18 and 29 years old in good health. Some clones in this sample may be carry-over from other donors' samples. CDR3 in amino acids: CASSLYRNTGELFF. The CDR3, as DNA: TGCGCCAGCAGCTTGTACAGGAACACCGGGGAGCTGTTTTTT.